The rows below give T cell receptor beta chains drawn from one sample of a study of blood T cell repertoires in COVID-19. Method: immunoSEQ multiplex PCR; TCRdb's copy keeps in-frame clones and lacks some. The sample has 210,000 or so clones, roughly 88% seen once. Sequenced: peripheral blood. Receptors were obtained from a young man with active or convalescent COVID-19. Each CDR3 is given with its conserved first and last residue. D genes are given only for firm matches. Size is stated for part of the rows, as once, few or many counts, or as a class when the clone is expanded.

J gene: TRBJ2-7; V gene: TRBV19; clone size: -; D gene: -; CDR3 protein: CASSIEASFGPFSYEQYF; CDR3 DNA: TGTGCCAGTAGTATAGAGGCTAGCTTCGGGCCATTTTCCTACGAGCAGTACTTC
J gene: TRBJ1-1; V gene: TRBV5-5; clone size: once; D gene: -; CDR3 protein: CASSLAVRDTEAFF; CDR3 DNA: TGTGCCAGCAGCTTGGCCGTCAGGGACACTGAAGCTTTCTTT
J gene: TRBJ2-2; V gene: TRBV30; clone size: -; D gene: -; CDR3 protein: CASSRGVGELFF; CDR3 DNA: TGTGCCTCGAGTAGGGGTGTCGGGGAGCTGTTTTTT
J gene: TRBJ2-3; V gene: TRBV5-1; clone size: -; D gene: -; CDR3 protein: CASSGGVRPAVF; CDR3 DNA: TGCGCCAGCAGCGGTGGAGTTCGACCAGCTGTCTTT
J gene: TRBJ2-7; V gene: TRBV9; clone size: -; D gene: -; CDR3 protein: CASSDSGHSYEQYF; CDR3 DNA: TGTGCCAGCAGCGATAGCGGACATTCCTACGAGCAGTACTTC
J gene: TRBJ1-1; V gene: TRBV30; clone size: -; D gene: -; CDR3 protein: CAWSEQGRAFF; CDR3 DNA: TGTGCCTGGAGCGAGCAGGGGCGGGCTTTCTTT
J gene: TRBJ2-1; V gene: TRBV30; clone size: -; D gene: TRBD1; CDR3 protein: CAWSVEVGTVNEQFF; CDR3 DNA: TGTGCCTGGAGTGTAGAGGTGGGGACAGTAAATGAGCAGTTCTTC
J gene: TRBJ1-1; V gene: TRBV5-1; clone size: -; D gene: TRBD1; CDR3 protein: CASSGTGGSAFF; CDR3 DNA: TGCGCCAGCAGCGGGACAGGTGGGTCGGCTTTCTTT
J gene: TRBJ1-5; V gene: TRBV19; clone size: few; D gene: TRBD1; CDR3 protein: CAVKTGDRNQPQHF; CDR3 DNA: TGTGCCGTAAAGACAGGGGATCGCAATCAGCCCCAGCATTTT
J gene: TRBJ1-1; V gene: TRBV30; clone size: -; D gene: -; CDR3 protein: CAGTRTDAFF; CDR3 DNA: TGTGCCGGAACTAGAACTGACGCTTTCTTT
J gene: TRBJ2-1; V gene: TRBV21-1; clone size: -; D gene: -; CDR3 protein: CASSAPGLANEQFF; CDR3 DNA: TGTGCCAGCAGCGCCCCGGGACTAGCCAATGAGCAGTTCTTC
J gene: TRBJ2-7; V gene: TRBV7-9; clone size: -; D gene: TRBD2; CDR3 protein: CASSLATSGRAGQYF; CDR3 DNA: TGTGCCAGCAGCTTAGCTACTAGCGGGAGGGCCGGGCAGTACTTC
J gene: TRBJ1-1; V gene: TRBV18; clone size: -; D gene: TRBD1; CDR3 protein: CASSQQGSGDRAEAFF; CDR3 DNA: TGTGCCAGCTCGCAACAGGGCTCAGGGGACAGGGCTGAAGCTTTCTTT
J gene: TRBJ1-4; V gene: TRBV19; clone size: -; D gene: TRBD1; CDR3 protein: CASSMSGTGTEKLFF; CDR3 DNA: TGTGCCAGTAGTATGTCTGGGACAGGGACTGAAAAACTGTTTTTT
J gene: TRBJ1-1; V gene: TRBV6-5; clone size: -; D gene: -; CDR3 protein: CATSLHHSMNTEAFF; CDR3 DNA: TGTGCCACCAGCCTTCACCACAGCATGAACACTGAAGCTTTCTTT
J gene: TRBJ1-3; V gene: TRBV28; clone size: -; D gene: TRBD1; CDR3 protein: CASRTNRGLNRNTIYF; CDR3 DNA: TGTGCCAGCAGAACTAACAGGGGGCTTAACAGAAACACCATATATTTT
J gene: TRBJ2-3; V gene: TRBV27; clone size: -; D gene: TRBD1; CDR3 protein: CASSRTGTQYF; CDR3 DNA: TGTGCCAGCAGCCGGACAGGTACGCAGTATTTT
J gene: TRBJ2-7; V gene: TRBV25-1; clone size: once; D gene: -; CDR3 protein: CASSEAGTDTYEQYF; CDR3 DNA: TGTGCCAGCAGTGAGGCGGGGACAGACACCTACGAGCAGTACTTC
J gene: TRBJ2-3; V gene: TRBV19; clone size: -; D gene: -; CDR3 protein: CASSFGLMTDTQYF; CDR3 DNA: TGTGCCAGTAGTTTTGGACTTATGACAGATACGCAGTATTTT
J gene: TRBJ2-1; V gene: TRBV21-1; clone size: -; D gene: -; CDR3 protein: CASSKGQGLGNEQFF; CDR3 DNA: TGTGCCAGCAGCAAAGGTCAGGGGTTGGGAAATGAGCAGTTCTTC
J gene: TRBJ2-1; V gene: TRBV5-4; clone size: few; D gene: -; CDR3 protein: CASSLVEANEQFF; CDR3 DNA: TGTGCCAGCAGCTTGGTGGAGGCCAATGAGCAGTTCTTC
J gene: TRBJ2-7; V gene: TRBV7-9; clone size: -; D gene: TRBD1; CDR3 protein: CASSLETGGSYEQYF; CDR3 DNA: TGTGCCAGCAGCTTAGAGACAGGGGGGTCCTACGAGCAGTACTTC
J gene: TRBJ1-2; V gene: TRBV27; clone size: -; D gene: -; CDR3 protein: CASSAQLLSGYTF; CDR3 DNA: TGTGCCAGCAGTGCACAGCTCCTCAGTGGCTACACCTTC
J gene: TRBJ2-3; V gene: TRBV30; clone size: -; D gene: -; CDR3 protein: CAWSTRRGNGPDTQYF; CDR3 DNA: TGTGCCTGGAGTACACGTCGGGGGAACGGCCCAGATACGCAGTATTTT